The rows below give T cell receptor beta chains drawn from one sample of a study of graft-versus-host responses after intestinal transplantation. The assay was immunoSEQ multiplex PCR, and TCRdb's table has in-frame clones only and misses some. Here the sample spans some 45,000 clones, approximately 94% being singletons. The sequenced sample was PBMCs, obtained about 320 days after intestinal transplant. Receptors originate from a human patient who received an intestinal transplant, so some T cells may come from the graft donor. Each CDR3 is given with its conserved first and last residue. A D gene is named only where the DNA matches it firmly. Only part of the rows carry a size: once, few, many, or a class if the clone is expanded.

abundance	d_gene	v_gene	j_gene	CDR3nt	CDR3aa
-	-	TRBV9	TRBJ1-1	TGTGCCAGCAGCGTAGCAAGGGGGGGCAACACTGAAGCTTTCTTT	CASSVARGGNTEAFF
-	-	TRBV4-2	TRBJ2-5	TGTGCCAGCAGTCGTACAGTAATCGTCCAAGAGACCCAGTACTTC	CASSRTVIVQETQYF
-	-	TRBV11-1	TRBJ2-3	TGTGCCAGCAGCTTTAGAGGGGGGACCGATACGCAGTATTTT	CASSFRGGTDTQYF
once	-	TRBV28	TRBJ2-5	TGTGCCAGCAGCCCCAGGGTCCGGGAGACCCAGTACTTC	CASSPRVRETQYF
-	-	TRBV7-2	TRBJ1-1	TGTGCCAGCAGCTACCGGGAACCGTCTGAAGCTTTCTTT	CASSYREPSEAFF
-	-	TRBV19	TRBJ2-3	TGTGCCAGTAGTACCTCCCGAGCCCTCGGGGGCACAGATACGCAGTATTTT	CASSTSRALGGTDTQYF
-	-	TRBV6-1	TRBJ1-5	TGTGCCAGCACCCCCGGGGGGGGCAATGAGCAGCCCCAGCATTTT	CASTPGGGNEQPQHF
once	TRBD1	TRBV10-3	TRBJ2-3	TGTGCCATCAGCCCGGGACAGGGGGCCACAGATACGCAGTATTTT	CAISPGQGATDTQYF
-	-	TRBV4-1	TRBJ2-7	TGCGCCAGCAGCCAACTACGGACTGTCCCCTACGAGCAGTACTTC	CASSQLRTVPYEQYF
once	-	TRBV18	TRBJ1-5	TGTGCCAGCTCACAAGATCCCAGCAACGGGGCCCAGCATTTT	CASSQDPSNGAQHF